The 8 T cell receptor beta chains in this list originate from one sample, sequenced in a study of shared clonotypes between healthy human individuals. The table came from immunoSEQ multiplex PCR; TCRdb's copy has only in-frame clones and leaves some out. The sample holds around 550,000 clones, 90% to 97% seen once. Sequenced material: naive CD4+ T cells sorted from blood. This sample's subset: CD45RA+ positively selected. The receptors here all came from a woman aged 25 to 39 in good health.

This chain connects TRBV18 to TRBJ2-3, with TRBD2 as a possible D gene (5 bases). CDR3 length: 14 residues. The V end lost 5 bases, the J end lost 4 bases, and 13 bases lay between the germline ends. Germline lookup yields CDR1 KGHSH and CDR2 LQKENI. CDR3 protein: CASSRQAEPDTQYF. The CDR3 DNA follows: TGTGCCAGCTCAAGGCAAGCGGAGCCAGATACGCAGTATTTT. Full variable domain (outside the CDR3, taken from reference TRBV18 and TRBJ2-3): NAGVMQNPRHLVRRRGQEARLRCSPMKGHSHVYWYRQLPEEGLKFMVYLQKENIIDESGMPKERFSAEFPKEGPSILRIQQVVRGDSAAYFCASSRQAEPDTQYFGPGTRLTVL.

V gene TRBV18 combines with J gene TRBJ1-1, with D unclear. Trimming removed 2 bases from V and 1 base from J, with 8 bases in between. CDR3 length: 14 amino acids. CDR1 and CDR2 from the germline V gene are KGHSH and LQKENI. The CDR3: CASSPSLQNTEAFF. Written as DNA, the CDR3 is TGTGCCAGCTCACCAAGCCTTCAGAACACTGAAGCTTTCTTT.

Notes on this clone: The DNA is omitted, as the CDR3 cannot be located on it reliably, and the CDR3 follows TCRdb's listing. The chain joins TRBV21-1 to TRBJ2-1; the table assigns TRBD2, which was not confirmed against the DNA. TRBV21-1 is termed a pseudogene. The CDR3 is 19 residues long, counting both termini. CDR3 protein: CASSKWCWGIGTSGRTKFF.

The chain links TRBV5-1 to TRBJ2-7; D gene ambiguous. Trimming stripped 3 bases from V and 3 bases from J, with 10 bases between. This CDR3 has 13 amino acids. CDR1 SGHRS and CDR2 YFSETQ come from the germline V gene. The CDR3 sequence is CASSSGPNYEQYF. The DNA of the CDR3 is TGCGCCAGCAGCTCCGGGCCAAACTACGAGCAGTACTTC.

The chain carries TRBV5-5 and TRBJ2-2; D uncertain. The CDR3 loop spans 17 amino acids. V was pared by 4 bases and J by 3 bases, with 19 bases between. Germline loops: CDR1 SGHKS, CDR2 YYEKEE (reference sequence). CDR3 DNA sequence: TGTGCCAGCAGCGGAAAAGGGCAGCCGCCTCACACCGGGGAGCTGTTTTTT. Residues: CASSGKGQPPHTGELFF.

V and J are TRBV6-6 and TRBJ2-7; possibly TRBD2 for D (6 bases). Trimming removed 7 bases at V and 5 bases at J, with 21 bases between. Per the germline V gene, CDR1 is MNHNY and CDR2 is SVGAGI (reference sequence). The CDR3 is made up of 15 amino acids. The chain's CDR3 is CASTLTELAVNEQYF. The CDR3 bases are TGTGCCAGCACCCTTACCGAACTAGCCGTTAACGAGCAGTACTTC.

The V call is TRBV2, the J call TRBJ1-2; possibly TRBD1 for D (5 bases). Trimming cost V 8 bases and J 3 bases, with 13 bases left between them. Germline CDR1 reads SNHLY; CDR2 reads FYNNEI. This CDR3 contains 13 residues. The CDR3 loop reads CASGTDIYYGYTF. CDR3 coding DNA: TGTGCCAGCGGGACGGACATCTACTATGGCTACACCTTC.

This chain uses TRBV7-2 with TRBJ1-2; 8 bases agree with TRBD1. Germline loops: CDR1 SGHTA, CDR2 FQGNSA. The CDR3 sequence is 13 residues long. Trimming took 6 bases from V and 5 from J; bases not matched to a gene: 5. CDR3 protein: CASRRTGNYGYTF. In DNA, the CDR3 is TGTGCCAGCAGGCGGACAGGGAATTATGGCTACACCTTC.